This T cell receptor beta chain was observed in a study of blood T cell repertoires in COVID-19. How the authors handled the data: Cell counts per sample came from amplifying reference gene primers. Using immunoSEQ multiplex PCR, the repertoire was profiled, and TCRdb retains in-frame clones only, with some absent. V, J and clone size derive from that table, while D and trimming were established from the DNA sequence. The sample lists 70,000 to 100,000 clones, around 72% occurring once. The V end lost 6 bases, the J end lost 2 bases, and 11 bases lay between the germline ends. Germline V CDR1 and CDR2: SNHLY, FYNNEI. The CDR3 is made up of 15 amino acids.

Material: peripheral blood. This clonotype was sampled from a woman in her sixties in a cohort sampled during active or convalescent COVID-19. This rearrangement joins TRBV2 to TRBJ1-6; possibly TRBD1 for D (6 bases). CDR3 nucleotide sequence: TGTGCCAGCAGGCTACAGGGCCCCTATAATTCACCCCTCCACTTT. This sequence encodes CASRLQGPYNSPLHF.